These 9 T cell receptor beta chains originate from one sample sequenced in a study of blood T cell repertoires in COVID-19. Libraries were prepared by immunoSEQ multiplex PCR; TCRdb keeps only in-frame clonotypes and omits some of them. The data hold 90,000 to 120,000 clones, with approximately 80% observed a single time. What was sequenced was peripheral blood. The receptors come from a man aged 60 to 75 with acute or convalescent COVID-19.

This clone has only a few counts. The rearrangement uses TRBV9 and TRBJ2-2, with TRBD2 matching 11 bases. The CDR3 covers 14 residues. Looked up from germline, CDR1 is SGDLS and CDR2 is YYNGEE. The V gene end was trimmed by 3 bases and the J gene end by 10 bases; junction bases not matched to a gene: 5. CDR3 nucleotide sequence: TGTGCCAGCAGCGGTAGCGGGAGGGGTATGGAGCTGTTTTTT. Amino acids: CASSGSGRGMELFF. Full variable domain (outside the CDR3, taken from reference TRBV9 and TRBJ2-2): DSGVTQTPKHLITATGQRVTLRCSPRSGDLSVYWYQQSLDQGLQFLIQYYNGEERAKGNILERFSAQQFPDLHSELNLSSLELGDSALYFCASSGSGRGMELFFGEGSRLTVL.

The rearrangement links TRBV25-1 to TRBJ1-4; D not resolved. This CDR3 contains 13 residues. CDR1 and CDR2 (germline): MGHDK, SYGVNS. Trimming took off 7 bases at V and 0 bases at J, with 6 bases between the two ends. The chain's CDR3 is CASKRTTNEKLFF. Written as DNA, the CDR3 is TGTGCCAGCAAGCGGACAACTAATGAAAAACTGTTTTTT.

The genes are TRBV4-3 and TRBJ1-5; tentatively, D is TRBD1 (6 bases). The V gene lost 1 base and the J gene lost 11 bases, with 24 bases spanning the gap. Germline V lookup: CDR1 LGHNA, CDR2 YSLEER. This CDR3 region has 17 residues. CDR3 in DNA: TGCGCCAGCAGCCAAGCTCAATGGGACACCCCAAAGGCCGCCCAGCATTTT. Translating gives CASSQAQWDTPKAAQHF.

This clone has just one count. This chain links TRBV12-3 or TRBV12-4 with TRBJ2-5; TRBD2 matches 13 bases. Germline trimming cut 10 bases from V and 4 bases from J; bases unmatched to any gene: 3. This CDR3 region has 13 residues. CDR3 protein: CATRTSGGETQYF. DNA of the CDR3: TGTGCCACACGGACTAGCGGGGGAGAGACCCAGTACTTC.

J is TRBJ2-2 and V is TRBV3-1 (or the pseudogene TRBV3-2); D might be TRBD1 (6 bases). V lost 3 bases and J lost 1, with 12 bases in between. This CDR3 comprises 16 residues. CDR1 is LGHDT, CDR2 YNNKEL, per germline (reference sequence). The CDR3 is CASSHTGIENTGELFF. Here the CDR3 DNA reads TGTGCCAGCAGCCACACAGGGATCGAGAACACCGGGGAGCTGTTTTTT.

V is TRBV3-1 (or the pseudogene TRBV3-2) and J is TRBJ2-7; D perhaps matches TRBD2 (6 bases). V lost 1 base, J lost 2 bases, and 12 bases lay in between. This CDR3 region has 15 residues. The germline V gene encodes CDR1 LGHDT and CDR2 YNNKEL (reference sequence). The CDR3 region has the DNA TGTGCCAGCAGCCAAGGTTCGACGGGGGCCTACGAGCAGTACTTC. Residues: CASSQGSTGAYEQYF.

The genes are TRBV20-1 and TRBJ2-1, with D tentatively TRBD2 (5 bases). Germline-derived CDR1 and CDR2 are DFQATT and SNEGSKA (reference sequence). V lost 3 bases and J lost 9, with 9 bases in between. CDR3 length: 11 amino acids. CDR3 loop: CSAREVGEQFF. CDR3 bases: TGCAGTGCTAGGGAGGTGGGTGAGCAGTTCTTC.

J is TRBJ2-5 and V is TRBV5-1; 8 bases are a match to TRBD1. This CDR3 is built from 16 residues. V lost 4 bases to trimming and J lost 5 bases; unmatched junction nucleotides: 13. Per germline, CDR1 SGHRS and CDR2 YFSETQ. The CDR3: CASSPGGAGGRETQYF. In DNA, the CDR3 is TGCGCCAGCAGCCCGGGTGGGGCAGGGGGCCGGGAGACCCAGTACTTC.

The CDR3 DNA follows: TGCGCCAGCAGCCGCCACCGCAGGACTAGCGGAGGGCCTCAAGAGACCCAGTACTTC. Protein product: CASSRHRRTSGGPQETQYF. The chain couples TRBV4-3 to TRBJ2-5; TRBD2 aligns across 10 bases. The CDR3 consists of 19 residues. The germline CDR1 and CDR2 sequences are LGHNA and YSLEER. V dropped 4 bases and J dropped 2; count of bases not matched to a gene: 16.